This T cell receptor beta chain was documented in a study of T cells after yellow fever vaccination. Overall study: Fractions containing few cells were prepared with SMART-Seq v4 Ultra Low Input.

Only a few counts were recorded for this clonotype. Antigen specificity is unknown. V shed 4 bases and J shed 1 base, with 21 bases lying between them. This CDR3 is 17 amino acids long. Germline assignment: CDR1 SGDLS and CDR2 YYNGEE. General study points: Contamination of FACS-sorted repertoires by abundant clonotypes from the bulk population could occur. Subsequent booster samples again held most clones from primary vaccination (96% CD4, 88% CD8).

TCRdb reprocessed the 5' RACE reads via MiXCR and lists one record per CDR3 protein. The sample comprises under 95,000 distinct CDR3 sequences, about 7.2% of which are singletons, and approximately 29% rests with the top ten. The origin of this receptor is a man younger than 35 who received the YFV17D yellow fever vaccine. The V gene is TRBV9, the J gene TRBJ2-7, with D perhaps matching TRBD1 or TRBD2 (5 bases each). Sample: CD8+ T cells sorted from PBMCs, taken less than 11 days after the first yellow fever vaccination. CDR3 in DNA: TGTGCCAGCAGCATGGGACCAGGGCCTCTACCTTCCTACGAGCAGTACTTC. Protein: CASSMGPGPLPSYEQYF.